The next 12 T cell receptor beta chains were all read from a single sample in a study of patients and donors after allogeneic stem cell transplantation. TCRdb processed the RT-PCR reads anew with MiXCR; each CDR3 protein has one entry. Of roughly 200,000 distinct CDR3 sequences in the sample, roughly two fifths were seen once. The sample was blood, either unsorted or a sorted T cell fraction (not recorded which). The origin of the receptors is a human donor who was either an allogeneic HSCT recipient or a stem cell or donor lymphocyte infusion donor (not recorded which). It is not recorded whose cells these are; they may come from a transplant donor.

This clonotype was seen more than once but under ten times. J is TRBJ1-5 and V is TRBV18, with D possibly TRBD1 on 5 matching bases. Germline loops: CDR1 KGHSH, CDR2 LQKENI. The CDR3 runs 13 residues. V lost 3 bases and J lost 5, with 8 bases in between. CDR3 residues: CASSPGVDQPQHF. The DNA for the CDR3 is TGTGCCAGCTCACCGGGGGTAGATCAGCCCCAGCATTTT.

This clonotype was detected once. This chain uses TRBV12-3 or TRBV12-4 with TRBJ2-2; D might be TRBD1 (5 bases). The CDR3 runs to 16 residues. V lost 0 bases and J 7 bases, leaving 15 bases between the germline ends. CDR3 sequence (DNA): TGTGCCAGCAGTTTAGCGCAGGGCTTCTCATTCGGGGAGCTGTTTTTT. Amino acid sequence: CASSLAQGFSFGELFF.

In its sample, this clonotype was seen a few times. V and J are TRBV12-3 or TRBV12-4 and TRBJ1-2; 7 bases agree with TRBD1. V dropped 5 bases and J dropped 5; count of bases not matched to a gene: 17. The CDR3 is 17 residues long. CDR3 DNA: TGTGCCAGCAGTCAACCGGGACAGAGCATCGCCTGGTATGGCTACACCTTC. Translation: CASSQPGQSIAWYGYTF.

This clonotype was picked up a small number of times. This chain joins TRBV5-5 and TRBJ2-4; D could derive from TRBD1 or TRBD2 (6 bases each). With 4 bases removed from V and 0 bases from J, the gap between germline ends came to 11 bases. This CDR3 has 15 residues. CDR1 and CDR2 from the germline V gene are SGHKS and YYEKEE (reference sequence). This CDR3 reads CASSTGALAKNIQYF. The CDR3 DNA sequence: TGTGCCAGCAGCACGGGGGCCCTAGCCAAAAACATTCAGTACTTC.

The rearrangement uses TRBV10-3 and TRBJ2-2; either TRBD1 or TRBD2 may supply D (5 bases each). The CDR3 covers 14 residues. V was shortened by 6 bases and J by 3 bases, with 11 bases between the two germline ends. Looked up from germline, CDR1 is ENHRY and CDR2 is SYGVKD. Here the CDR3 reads CAIRQGRDTGELFF. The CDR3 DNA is TGTGCCATCAGGCAGGGACGGGACACCGGGGAGCTGTTTTTT.

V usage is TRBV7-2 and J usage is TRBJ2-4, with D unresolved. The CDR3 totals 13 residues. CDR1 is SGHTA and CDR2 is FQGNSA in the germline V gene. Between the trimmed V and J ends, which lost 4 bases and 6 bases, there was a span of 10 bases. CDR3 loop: CASSSPPVNIQYF. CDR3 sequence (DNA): TGTGCCAGCAGCTCCCCTCCCGTAAACATTCAGTACTTC.

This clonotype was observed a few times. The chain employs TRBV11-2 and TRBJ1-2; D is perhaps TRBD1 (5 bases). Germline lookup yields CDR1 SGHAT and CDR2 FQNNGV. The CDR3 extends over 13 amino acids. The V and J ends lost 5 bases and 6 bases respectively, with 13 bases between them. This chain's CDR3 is CASSRGPKDGYTF. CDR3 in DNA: TGTGCCAGCAGCCGGGGACCGAAGGATGGCTACACCTTC. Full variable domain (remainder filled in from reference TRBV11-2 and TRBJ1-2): EAGVAQSPRYKIIEKRQSVAFWCNPISGHATLYWYQQILGQGPKLLIQFQNNGVVDDSQLPKDRFSAERLKGVDSTLKIQPAKLEDSAVYLCASSRGPKDGYTFGSGTRLTVV.

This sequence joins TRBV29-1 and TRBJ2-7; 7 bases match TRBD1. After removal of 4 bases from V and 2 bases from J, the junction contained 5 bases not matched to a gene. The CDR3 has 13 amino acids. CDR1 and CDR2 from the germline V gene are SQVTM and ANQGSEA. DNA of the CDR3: TGCAGCGTTGTGACAGGGCCTCCCTACGAGCAGTACTTC. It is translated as CSVVTGPPYEQYF.

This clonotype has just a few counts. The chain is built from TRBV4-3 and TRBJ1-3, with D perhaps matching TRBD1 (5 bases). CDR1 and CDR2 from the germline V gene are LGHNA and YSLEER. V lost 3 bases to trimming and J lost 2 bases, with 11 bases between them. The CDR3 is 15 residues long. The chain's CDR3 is CASSHLTGAGNTIYF. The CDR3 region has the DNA TGCGCCAGCAGCCACCTTACAGGTGCTGGAAACACCATATATTTT.

The CDR3 bases are TGCGCCAGCAGCTTGGCCTGGGGAAATGGCTACGAGCAGTACTTC. It codes for CASSLAWGNGYEQYF. The chain carries TRBV5-1 and TRBJ2-7; the D is unclear. Trimming took 0 bases from V and 3 from J, leaving 13 bases between them. The CDR3 sequence is 15 residues long. Germline CDR1 reads SGHRS; CDR2 reads YFSETQ.

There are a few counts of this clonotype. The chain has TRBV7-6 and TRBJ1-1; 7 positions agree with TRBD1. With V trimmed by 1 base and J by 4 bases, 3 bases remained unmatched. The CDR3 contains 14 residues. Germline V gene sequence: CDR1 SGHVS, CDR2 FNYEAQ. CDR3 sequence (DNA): TGTGCCAGCAGCTTAGTGACAGGGCCCACTGAAGCTTTCTTT. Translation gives CASSLVTGPTEAFF.

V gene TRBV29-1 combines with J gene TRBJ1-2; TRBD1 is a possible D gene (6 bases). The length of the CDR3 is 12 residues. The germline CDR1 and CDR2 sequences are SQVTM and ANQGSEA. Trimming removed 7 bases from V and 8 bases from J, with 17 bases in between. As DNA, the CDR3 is TGCAGCGCAGGGGTGCGCATGGAGGGCTACACCTTC. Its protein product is CSAGVRMEGYTF. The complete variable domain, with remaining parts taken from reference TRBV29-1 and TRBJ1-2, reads SAVISQKPSRDICQRGTSLTIQCQVDSQVTMMFWYRQQPGQSLTLIATANQGSEATYESGFVIDKFPISRPNLTFSTLTVSNMSPEDSSIYLCSAGVRMEGYTFGSGTRLTVV.